The source of this T cell receptor beta chain is a study of healthy donors' naive CD4 and CD8 T cells (dated by TCRdb to 2015 to 2017). Context from the whole study: Donor selection covered three age groups (20-25, 40-50 and 60-70 years) with over 5 people in each, and the resulting cohort had a mean age of 44 and was half female. The TCR alpha libraries followed the same workflow as the beta chain, except for a newly designed primer set that covered all functional IMGT alpha gene variants. Rearranged TCR alpha and beta chains from naive CD4+ and CD8+ T cells were sequenced in the study to test how TCR variation relates to lineage commitment. Peripheral blood mononuclear cells were obtained from 15 to 20 unrelated, healthy individuals. The donors were HLA-typed by sequencing at HLA-A, -B, -C, -DRB1, -DQB1 and -DPB1, using the SBTexcellerator protocol, an ABI3130xl analyzer and SBTengine software. Study-level results and caveats: Naive CD4+ and CD8+ cells reportedly showed biased usage of most V and J gene segments, and this bias was consistent across donors and independent of HLA genotype. Taken together, V genes, J genes and CDR3 charge appeared to account for 10% to 15% of the variance in CD4/CD8 propensity, acting in a largely additive way. Because alpha and beta chains were sequenced in bulk and could not be paired, the effects of the two chains in combination were not assessed. In both chains, CD4+ lineage was associated with a positively charged CDR3, and CD8+ lineage was associated with a negatively charged CDR3. Possible repertoire bias arising from homeostatic proliferation of naive T cells was not directly addressed.

This sample was sequenced with a 454 GS FLX Titanium. A previously published linear amplification protocol was used to build the TCR libraries, starting from 400 to 500 ng of total RNA. The sequencing itself ran on the Roche/454 Genome Sequencer using Titanium chemistry. On the study's bioinformatics: From five or six of the healthy donors, 60,000 to 90,000 rearranged TCR alpha transcripts were sequenced. Duplicate transcripts were removed, and unique TCR clonotypes were defined by the CDR3 junction according to IMGT nomenclature. Logistic regression in R 2.13.0 modeled CD4 versus CD8 status as a function of V and J genes, with adjustment for donor effects and Bonferroni correction for multiple testing. TCRdb reran the public reads through fastp at Q25 and MiXCR, keeping productive beta chains. Every CDR3 protein is listed once, alongside the most common genes and DNA of its rows. These V and J calls derive from TCRdb rather than the authors' analysis. Counted in this sample were around 180,000 distinct CDR3 sequences; about four fifths of them appeared once. 2.3% of the sample belongs to the ten largest clones.

In the case of this clonotype: Its cognate antigen has yet to be identified. No much larger clonotype is one base removed from it; base qualities were not supplied.

Cells with a CD4+CD8-CD45RO-CD45RA+ profile were isolated by FACS and defined as naive CD4+ T cells, and those with a CD8+CD4-CD45RA+CD27bright profile were defined as naive CD8+ T cells. Sorting used antibodies against CD4 (RPA-T4), CD8 (SK1), CD27 (O323), CD45RA (HI100) and CD45RO (UCHL1). This TCR was recovered from a pool of human donors in good health; the sample pools cells from several healthy donors. The specimen sequenced was naive CD4+ and CD8+ T cells sorted from blood, pooled from several donors. What this sample's cell subset or site label stands for: FACS-sorted naive CD4+ (CD45RO-CD45RA+) and naive CD8+ (CD45RA+CD27bright) T cells.

The DNA is TGTGCCAGCAGCTTCGGGACTAGCGACACCGGGGAGCTGTTTTTT. It codes for CASSFGTSDTGELFF. Recombination connected TRBV5-5 to TRBJ2-2; a stretch of 10 junction bases matches TRBD2. Based on the germline V gene (reference sequence), the CDR1 and CDR2 sequences are SGHKS and YYEKEE. V loses 2 bases at its end and J loses 3 bases; junction bases beyond the gene matches: 1. The CDR3, from cysteine to phenylalanine, totals 15 residues. The only DNA kept is the CDR3, 45 bases in frame from the first base.